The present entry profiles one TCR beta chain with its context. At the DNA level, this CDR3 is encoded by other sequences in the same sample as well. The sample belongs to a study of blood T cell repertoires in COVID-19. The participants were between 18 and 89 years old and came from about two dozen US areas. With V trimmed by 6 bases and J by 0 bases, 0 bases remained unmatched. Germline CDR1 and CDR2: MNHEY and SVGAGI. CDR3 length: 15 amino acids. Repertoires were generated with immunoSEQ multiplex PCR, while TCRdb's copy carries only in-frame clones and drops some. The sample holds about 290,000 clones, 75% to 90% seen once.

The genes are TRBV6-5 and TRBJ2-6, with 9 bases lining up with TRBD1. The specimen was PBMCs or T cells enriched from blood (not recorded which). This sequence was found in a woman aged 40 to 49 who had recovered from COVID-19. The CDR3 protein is CASRTGGSGANVLTF. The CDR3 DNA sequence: TGTGCCAGCAGGACAGGGGGCTCTGGGGCCAACGTCCTGACTTTC.